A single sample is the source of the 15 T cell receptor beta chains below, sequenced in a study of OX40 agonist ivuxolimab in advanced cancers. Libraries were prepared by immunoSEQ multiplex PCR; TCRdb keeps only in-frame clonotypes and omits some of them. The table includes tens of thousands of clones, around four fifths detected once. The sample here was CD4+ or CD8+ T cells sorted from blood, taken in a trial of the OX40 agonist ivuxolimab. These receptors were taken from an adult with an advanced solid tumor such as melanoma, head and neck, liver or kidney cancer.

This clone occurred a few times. CDR3 nucleotide sequence: TGTGCCAGCAGTGAAGGGCGCGGGCGCTCCTACGAGCAGTACTTC. Protein product: CASSEGRGRSYEQYF. This rearrangement joins TRBV6-1 to TRBJ2-7; D is possibly TRBD2 (5 bases). Germline-derived CDR1 and CDR2 are MNHNS and SASEGT. The V end lost 1 base, the J end lost 0 bases, and 10 bases lay between the germline ends. CDR3 length: 15 residues.

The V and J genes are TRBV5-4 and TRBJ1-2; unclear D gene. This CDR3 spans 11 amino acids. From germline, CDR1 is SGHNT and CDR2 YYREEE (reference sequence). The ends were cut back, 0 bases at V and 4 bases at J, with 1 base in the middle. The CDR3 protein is CASSLGYGYTF. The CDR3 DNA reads TGTGCCAGCAGCTTGGGCTATGGCTACACCTTC.

Here the CDR3 DNA reads TGTGCCAGCAGCCAAGCGCAGCGGGAGGGCCAGAAGGGAGAGACCCAGTACTTC. The encoded protein is CASSQAQREGQKGETQYF. The chain joins TRBV14 to TRBJ2-5, with 10 bases lining up with TRBD2. This CDR3 is built from 18 residues. The trim removed 1 base at V and 4 bases at J, leaving 12 bases unmatched. Per the germline V gene, CDR1 is SGHDN and CDR2 is FVKESK.

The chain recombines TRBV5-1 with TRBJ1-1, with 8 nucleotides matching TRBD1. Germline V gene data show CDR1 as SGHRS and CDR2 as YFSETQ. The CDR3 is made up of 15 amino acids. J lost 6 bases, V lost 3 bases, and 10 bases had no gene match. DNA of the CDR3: TGCGCCAGCAGCTCAGGACAGGGAATCGGCGCTGAAGCTTTCTTT. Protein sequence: CASSSGQGIGAEAFF.

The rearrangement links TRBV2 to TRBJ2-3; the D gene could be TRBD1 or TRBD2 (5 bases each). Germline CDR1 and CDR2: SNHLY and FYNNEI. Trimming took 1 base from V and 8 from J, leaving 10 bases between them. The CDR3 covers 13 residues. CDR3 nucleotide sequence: TGTGCCAGCAGTGAAGAGAGGGGACGTACGCAGTATTTT. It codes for CASSEERGRTQYF.

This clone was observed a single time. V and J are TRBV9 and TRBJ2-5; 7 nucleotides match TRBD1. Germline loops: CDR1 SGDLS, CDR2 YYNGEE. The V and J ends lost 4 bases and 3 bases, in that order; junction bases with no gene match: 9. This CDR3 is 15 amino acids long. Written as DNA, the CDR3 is TGTGCCAGCAGCCAGACGGGACAGAGGAAAGAGACCCAGTACTTC. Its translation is CASSQTGQRKETQYF. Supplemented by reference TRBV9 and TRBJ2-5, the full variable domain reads DSGVTQTPKHLITATGQRVTLRCSPRSGDLSVYWYQQSLDQGLQFLIQYYNGEERAKGNILERFSAQQFPDLHSELNLSSLELGDSALYFCASSQTGQRKETQYFGPGTRLLVL.

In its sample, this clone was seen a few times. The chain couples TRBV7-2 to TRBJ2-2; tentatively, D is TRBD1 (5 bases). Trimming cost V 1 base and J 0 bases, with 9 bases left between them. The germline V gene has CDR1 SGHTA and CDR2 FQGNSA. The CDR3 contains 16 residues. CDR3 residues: CASSLEGYSNTGELFF. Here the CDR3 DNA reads TGTGCCAGCAGCTTAGAGGGGTACTCGAACACCGGGGAGCTGTTTTTT.

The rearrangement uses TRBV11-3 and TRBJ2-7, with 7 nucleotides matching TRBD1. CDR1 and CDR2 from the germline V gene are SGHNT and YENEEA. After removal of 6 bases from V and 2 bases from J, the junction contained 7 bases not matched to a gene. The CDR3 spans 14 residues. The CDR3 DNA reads TGTGCCAGCAGTCCCCGGGGACAGCCCTACGAGCAGTACTTC. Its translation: CASSPRGQPYEQYF.

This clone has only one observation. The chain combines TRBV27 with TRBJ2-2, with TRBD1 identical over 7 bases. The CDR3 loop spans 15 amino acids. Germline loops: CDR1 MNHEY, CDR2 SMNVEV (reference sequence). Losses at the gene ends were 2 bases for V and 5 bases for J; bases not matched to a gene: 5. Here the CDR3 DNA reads TGTGCCAGCAGTTTAAGGCAGGGGGAAACCGGGGAGCTGTTTTTT. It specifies CASSLRQGETGELFF.

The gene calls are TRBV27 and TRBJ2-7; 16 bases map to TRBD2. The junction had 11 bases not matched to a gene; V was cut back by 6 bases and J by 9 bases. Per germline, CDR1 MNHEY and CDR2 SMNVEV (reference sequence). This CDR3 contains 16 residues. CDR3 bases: TGTGCCAGCAGGACCGGGACTAGCGGGAGGGCCGGCGGGCAGTACTTC. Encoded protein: CASRTGTSGRAGGQYF.

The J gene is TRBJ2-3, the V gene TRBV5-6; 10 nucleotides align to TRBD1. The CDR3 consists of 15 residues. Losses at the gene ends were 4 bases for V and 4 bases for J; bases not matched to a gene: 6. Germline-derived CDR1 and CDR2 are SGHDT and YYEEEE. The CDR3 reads CASSHTGTGADTQYF. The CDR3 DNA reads TGTGCCAGCAGCCACACCGGGACAGGGGCAGATACGCAGTATTTT.

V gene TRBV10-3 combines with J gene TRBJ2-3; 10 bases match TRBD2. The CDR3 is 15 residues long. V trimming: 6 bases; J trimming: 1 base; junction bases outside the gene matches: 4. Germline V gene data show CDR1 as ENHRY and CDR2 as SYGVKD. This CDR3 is CAIRPGLAGTDTQYF. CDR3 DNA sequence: TGTGCCATCAGACCCGGACTAGCGGGCACAGATACGCAGTATTTT.

The CDR3 reads CAISAGQNIQYF. Here the CDR3 DNA reads TGTGCCATCAGTGCCGGTCAAAACATTCAGTACTTC. The V call is TRBV10-3, the J call TRBJ2-4; no definite D call. Trimming cost V 4 bases and J 5 bases, with 6 bases left between them. CDR3 size: 12 residues. Germline CDR1 and CDR2: ENHRY and SYGVKD.

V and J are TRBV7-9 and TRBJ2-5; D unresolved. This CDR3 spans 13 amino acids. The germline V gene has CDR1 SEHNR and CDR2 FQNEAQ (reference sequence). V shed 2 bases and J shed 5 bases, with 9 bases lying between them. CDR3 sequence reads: CASSLSDGETQYF. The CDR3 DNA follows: TGTGCCAGCAGCTTATCGGATGGGGAGACCCAGTACTTC.

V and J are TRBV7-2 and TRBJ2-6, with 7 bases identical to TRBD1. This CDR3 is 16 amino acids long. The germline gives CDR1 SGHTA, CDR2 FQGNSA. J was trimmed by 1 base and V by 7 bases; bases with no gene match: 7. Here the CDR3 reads CASTRRQGSGANVLTF. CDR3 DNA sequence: TGTGCCAGCACCCGAAGACAGGGTTCTGGGGCCAACGTCCTGACTTTC.